This T cell receptor beta chain was obtained from a study of shared clonotypes between healthy human individuals. Study results and limitations: Of the naive CD4 clonotypes, roughly 5.2% were shared across several donors.

CDR1 is MNHEY and CDR2 is SVGAGI in the germline V gene. The length of the CDR3 is 16 residues. V lost 2 bases, J lost 1 base, and 4 bases stayed unmatched. CD45RO+ cells were combined with CCR7-negative CD45RA+ TemRA cells to form CD8 memory. Sequencing used immunoSEQ multiplex PCR; TCRdb keeps in-frame clones, though not all of them. Among roughly 660,000 clones listed, around 91% were seen once. This clone was detected only once. The target antigen is unknown. This TCR came from a man between 18 and 35 years old in good health. Some clones in this sample may be carry-over from other donors' samples. The genes are TRBV6-5 and TRBJ2-5, with 10 bases matching TRBD2. Sequences were obtained from memory CD8+ T cells from PBMCs. The subset was: CD45RO+ cells pooled with CCR7-negative TemRA cells. CDR3 in DNA: TGTGCCAGCAGTTACGCACTAGCGGGACCCCAAGAGACCCAGTACTTC. Translation: CASSYALAGPQETQYF.